A selection of T cell receptor beta chains follows, all from one sample in a study of cytomegalovirus exposure and HLA in healthy donors. Assay used: immunoSEQ multiplex PCR; TCRdb lists only in-frame clones, some missing. The data hold tens of thousands of clones, with roughly four fifths observed a single time. The specimen sequenced was PBMCs. These receptor sequences come from a man aged 25-45 years in good health and CMV-seropositive. Each CDR3 is given with its conserved first and last residue. The D gene is left open where the match is weak. Some rows mark clone size as missing; the rest say once, few, many or name a class of expanded clone.

>NA|TRBJ1-1|TRBV27|NA
CASAGRGEGTEAFF
TGTGCCAGCGCGGGGCGGGGTGAGGGCACTGAAGCTTTCTTT
>NA|TRBJ2-7|TRBV6-5|NA
CASSSPGSYEQYF
TGTGCCAGCAGTTCACCCGGCTCCTACGAGCAGTACTTC
>once|TRBJ2-7|TRBV11-2|TRBD1
CASSLDRGYVSYEQYF
TGTGCCAGCAGCTTAGACAGGGGGTACGTCTCCTACGAGCAGTACTTC
>NA|TRBJ1-1|TRBV18|NA
CASSPERPNTEAFF
TGTGCCAGCTCACCCGAGCGCCCTAACACTGAAGCTTTCTTT
>NA|TRBJ2-7|TRBV5-8|NA
CASSPKGGQGHEQYF
TGTGCCAGCAGCCCCAAAGGGGGTCAGGGGCACGAGCAGTACTTC
>NA|TRBJ1-4|TRBV18|TRBD1
CASSWTGINEKLFF
TGTGCCAGCTCTTGGACAGGGATTAATGAAAAACTGTTTTTT
>NA|TRBJ2-1|TRBV2|NA
CASRLGDSTYNEQFF
TGTGCCAGCAGGCTAGGGGATAGCACCTACAATGAGCAGTTCTTC
>NA|TRBJ2-3|TRBV10-3|NA
CAISEALTRDTDTQYF
TGTGCCATCAGTGAGGCTCTTACCAGGGACACAGATACGCAGTATTTT
>NA|TRBJ2-7|TRBV18|NA
CASSPGGSSYEQYF
TGTGCCAGCTCACCAGGGGGGAGCTCCTACGAGCAGTACTTC
>NA|TRBJ2-1|TRBV28|TRBD2
CASSPLRAGDEQFF
TGTGCCAGCAGTCCCCTAAGGGCGGGAGACGAGCAGTTCTTC
>few|TRBJ2-2|TRBV27|NA
CASSLYPFRGGELFF
TGTGCCAGCAGTTTATACCCTTTCCGAGGCGGGGAGCTGTTTTTT
>few|TRBJ1-4|TRBV7-2|TRBD1
CASSLAAGGPVKLFF
TGTGCCAGCAGCTTAGCTGCAGGGGGCCCGGTCAAACTGTTTTTT
>NA|TRBJ1-2|TRBV2|TRBD1
CASNLVGQGNHGYTF
TGTGCCAGCAATTTAGTAGGACAGGGAAACCATGGCTACACCTTC
>NA|TRBJ1-1|TRBV6-6|NA
CASSSTENTEAFF
TGTGCCAGCAGTTCGACAGAGAACACTGAAGCTTTCTTT
>NA|TRBJ2-5|TRBV5-1|NA
CASSLSTGRQETQYF
TGCGCCAGCAGCTTGTCTACAGGACGCCAAGAGACCCAGTACTTC
>NA|TRBJ1-4|TRBV4-1|TRBD1
CASSLWTGGIEKLFF
TGCGCCAGCAGCCTATGGACAGGGGGCATCGAAAAACTGTTTTTT
>once|TRBJ2-4|TRBV19|NA
CASSIGAGKNIQYF
TGTGCCAGTAGTATTGGAGCCGGGAAAAACATTCAGTACTTC
>NA|TRBJ2-5|TRBV19|NA
CASLRRETQYF
TGTGCCAGTTTGAGGCGGGAGACCCAGTACTTC
>few|TRBJ2-7|TRBV18|TRBD1
CASSPQGANDEQYF
TGTGCCAGCTCACCGCAGGGGGCAAACGACGAGCAGTACTTC
>NA|TRBJ1-1|TRBV18|NA
CASSPPTGDTEAFF
TGTGCCAGCTCACCCCCGACGGGGGACACTGAAGCTTTCTTT
>NA|TRBJ2-4|TRBV9|NA
CASSVADGQIQYF
TGTGCCAGCAGCGTAGCTGACGGACAAATTCAGTACTTC
>NA|TRBJ2-7|TRBV10-3|TRBD1
CATNAGTVSYEQYF
TGTGCCACCAACGCCGGGACAGTCTCCTACGAGCAGTACTTC
>NA|TRBJ1-2|TRBV15|TRBD1
CATNNLGTEYGYTF
TGTGCCACCAACAACCTGGGGACAGAATATGGCTACACCTTC
>few|TRBJ1-5|TRBV28|TRBD1
CASSLGQGSNQPQHF
TGTGCCAGCAGTTTAGGACAGGGAAGCAATCAGCCCCAGCATTTT